This entry features one T cell receptor (beta chain) sequence. Its antigen is not identified. Patients having uncontrolled infection, another autoimmune disease, pregnancy or lactation were not included. Each diagnosis was grounded in clinical symptoms, serum thyroxine and TRAb, thyroid ultrasound, and orbital computed tomography. The data derive from a study of T cells in Graves' hyperthyroidism and ophthalmopathy. Template material for amplifying TCR beta CDR3 regions consisted of RNA transcripts. The HTBI primer set drove a first-round RT-PCR of the TCR CDR3. Using its own MiXCR run on the multiplex PCR reads, TCRdb lists one record per CDR3 protein. The sample has about 520,000 distinct CDR3 sequences; around a quarter are singletons. The CDR3 has 15 residues. With 6 bases removed from V and 0 bases from J, the gap between germline ends came to 13 bases. Germline V CDR1 and CDR2: MNHNS, SASEGT. General observations from the study: Separation of ophthalmopathy from stable hyperthyroidism was achieved by a 13 V-J model.

Sequenced: blood. The sequence derives from a woman under 40 with Graves' ophthalmopathy. The chain carries TRBV6-1 and TRBJ2-3; D possibly uses TRBD1 or TRBD2 (5 bases each). CDR3 nucleotide sequence: TGTGCCAGCAGGGCTAGAGGGGCTAGCACAGATACGCAGTATTTT. Translating gives CASRARGASTDTQYF.